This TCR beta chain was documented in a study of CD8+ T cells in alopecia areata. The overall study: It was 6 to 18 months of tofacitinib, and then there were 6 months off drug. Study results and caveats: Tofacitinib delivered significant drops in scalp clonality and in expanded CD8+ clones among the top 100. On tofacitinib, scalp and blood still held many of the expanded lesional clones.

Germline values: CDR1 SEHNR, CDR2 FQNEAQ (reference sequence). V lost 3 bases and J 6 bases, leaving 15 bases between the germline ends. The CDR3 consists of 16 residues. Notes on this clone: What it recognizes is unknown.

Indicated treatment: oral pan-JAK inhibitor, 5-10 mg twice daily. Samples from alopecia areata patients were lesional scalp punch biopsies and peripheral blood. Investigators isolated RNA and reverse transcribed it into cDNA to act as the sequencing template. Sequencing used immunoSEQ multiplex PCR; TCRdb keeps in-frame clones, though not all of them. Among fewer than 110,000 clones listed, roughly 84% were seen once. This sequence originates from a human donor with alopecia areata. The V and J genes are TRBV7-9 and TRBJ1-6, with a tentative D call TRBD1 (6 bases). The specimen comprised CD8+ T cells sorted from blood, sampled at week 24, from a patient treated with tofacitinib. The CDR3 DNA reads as TGTGCCAGCAGCTTTTCGGGGGGCGCTGGTAATTCACCCCTCCACTTT. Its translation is CASSFSGGAGNSPLHF.